Sequencing of this T cell receptor beta chain was carried out in a study of cytomegalovirus exposure and HLA in healthy donors. At the level of the study: The 90 to 150 validation repertoires used the same platform as the approximately 700 first-cohort repertoires (as reported by a later analysis).

General study results and limits: Most observed TCR sequences were rare, whereas some public TCRs were detected in many donors. A few of the chains that were CMV-associated were confirmed in vitro to be specific for CMV antigens.

The data were produced by immunoSEQ multiplex PCR, yet TCRdb's version contains in-frame clones alone and is incomplete. Here the sample spans 100,000 to 150,000 clones, more than 85% being singletons. The CDR3 runs to 14 residues. Losses at the gene ends were 0 bases for V and 7 bases for J; bases not matched to a gene: 3. Germline assignment: CDR1 GTSNPN and CDR2 SVGIG (reference sequence). Comment on this clone: No antigen is known for it.

This sequence joins TRBV30 and TRBJ1-3, with 10 nucleotides matching TRBD1. Sequenced material: PBMCs. The source is a man aged 18 to 35 in good health and CMV-seropositive. CDR3 sequence: CAWSVGTGANTIYF. Written as DNA, the CDR3 is TGTGCCTGGAGTGTTGGGACAGGGGCGAACACCATATATTTT.